Sequencing of this TCR beta chain was carried out in a study of OX40 agonist ivuxolimab in advanced cancers. About the investigation overall: Ivuxolimab was an agonistic, fully human IgG2 monoclonal antibody directed against OX40 (CD134), a costimulatory receptor. Prior anti-PD-1, anti-PD-L1 or anti-CTLA-4 therapy was permitted, and checkpoint inhibitors had been received by roughly 40% of dose-escalation patients. Intravenous ivuxolimab was administered to patients every 2 weeks at six dose levels: 0.01, 0.1, 0.3, 1.5, 3 and 10 mg/kg. Among the approximately 50 dose-escalation patients, about 19 had hepatocellular carcinoma, some 15 melanoma, 9 renal cell carcinoma and 9 head and neck cancer. In the dose-escalation cohort, roughly 80% of patients were male, and the mean age was about 55 years, with a range of roughly 20 to 80. The paper describes the monotherapy dose-escalation part (N of about 47 patients) of the phase I trial of ivuxolimab. Peripheral TCRbeta sequencing was intended to test whether TCR sequence diversity was altered and clonal T-cell expansion was caused by ivuxolimab. Partial responses occurred in three dose-escalation patients, of whom one had hepatocellular carcinoma and two had cutaneous melanoma.

Patients with autoimmune disease history or receiving systemic immunosuppression were excluded from the trial. In every dose cohort, peripheral blood was drawn for TCR sequencing at baseline, cycle 4 day 1, and cycle 7 day 1. Samples were obtained from an open-label, multicenter, first-in-human phase I dose-escalation trial of ivuxolimab. Adults with locally advanced or metastatic melanoma, renal cell, hepatocellular, or head and neck squamous cell carcinoma were enrolled in the trial. Before TCR sequencing, CD4+ T cells and CD8+ T cells from peripheral blood were sorted into separate populations. The paper's findings and limits, for the study overall: Which antigens the clonally expanded peripheral T cells were specific for was not determined. Partial responders in the 0.1-3.0 mg/kg groups had among the lowest normalized peripheral clonal expansion, especially among CD8+ T cells. At doses from 0.1 to 3.0 mg/kg, clonal expansion was seen in both CD4+ and CD8+ blood T cells between baseline and week 6. On average, CD8+ T cells showed more expanded clones than CD4+ T cells after ivuxolimab. Low levels of normalized T-cell clonal expansion were also seen in some nonresponding patients.

For sequencing of the TCRbeta CDR3 region, genomic DNA was extracted from the sorted cells. The immunoSEQ Assay was used for sequencing of TCRbeta CDR3 regions. TCRdb holds this immuneACCESS table with in-frame rearrangements only. Some clones are missing; in checked studies, unresolved V genes explain under half, and the rest has no known cause. The sample profile shows fewer than 85,000 clones; approximately 86% of them were found once. Together, the top ten hold under 0.85% of the sample. Details on this clone: Its recognized antigen is unknown. Base qualities are missing; no much larger clone stands one base away.

The V end gives up 3 bases and the J end 4 bases, leaving 5 bases in the junction not matched to a gene. CDR1 is given as SGHDT and CDR2 as YYEEEE, both from the germline V gene. From the cysteine up to the phenylalanine, the CDR3 has a length of 15 residues. Solely the CDR3 DNA is kept, with 45 bases framed from the first base. Here the chain combines TRBV5-6 and TRBJ2-1, with 9 bases matching TRBD2. This clonotype was sampled from an adult with an advanced solid tumor such as melanoma, head and neck, liver or kidney cancer. This sample comprised CD4+ or CD8+ T cells sorted from blood, obtained in a trial of the OX40 agonist ivuxolimab. The DNA is as follows: TGTGCCAGCAGCTCTGCGGGGGGGAGATACAATGAGCAGTTCTTC. Translated, this is CASSSAGGRYNEQFF.